This entry concerns a single T cell receptor beta chain. No antigen is known for it. This sample is drawn from a study of cytomegalovirus exposure and HLA in healthy donors. At the level of the study: A prior study identified approximately 110 million unique TCR beta sequences from about 179 million T cells. General observations from the study: Later, an analysis showed that TCR beta chains associated with HLA were more clonally expanded than others that were equally common.

The CDR3 totals 15 residues. CDR1 is ENHRY, CDR2 SYGVKD, per germline. The V gene end was trimmed by 4 bases and the J gene end by 3 bases; junction bases not matched to a gene: 6. Primers included in the PCR were 60 Vbeta and 13 Jbeta primers. The assay was immunoSEQ multiplex PCR, and TCRdb's table has in-frame clones only and misses some. This repertoire shows about 67,000 clones, roughly 80% found once; its top ten account for roughly 8%. Sequenced material: PBMCs. The TCR originated in a man aged 60-69 years in good health and CMV-seropositive. The rearrangement links TRBV10-3 to TRBJ2-3; 8 nucleotides match TRBD2. The CDR3 here is CAISGRASGTDTQYF. CDR3 DNA: TGTGCCATCAGTGGAAGGGCTAGCGGGACAGATACGCAGTATTTT.